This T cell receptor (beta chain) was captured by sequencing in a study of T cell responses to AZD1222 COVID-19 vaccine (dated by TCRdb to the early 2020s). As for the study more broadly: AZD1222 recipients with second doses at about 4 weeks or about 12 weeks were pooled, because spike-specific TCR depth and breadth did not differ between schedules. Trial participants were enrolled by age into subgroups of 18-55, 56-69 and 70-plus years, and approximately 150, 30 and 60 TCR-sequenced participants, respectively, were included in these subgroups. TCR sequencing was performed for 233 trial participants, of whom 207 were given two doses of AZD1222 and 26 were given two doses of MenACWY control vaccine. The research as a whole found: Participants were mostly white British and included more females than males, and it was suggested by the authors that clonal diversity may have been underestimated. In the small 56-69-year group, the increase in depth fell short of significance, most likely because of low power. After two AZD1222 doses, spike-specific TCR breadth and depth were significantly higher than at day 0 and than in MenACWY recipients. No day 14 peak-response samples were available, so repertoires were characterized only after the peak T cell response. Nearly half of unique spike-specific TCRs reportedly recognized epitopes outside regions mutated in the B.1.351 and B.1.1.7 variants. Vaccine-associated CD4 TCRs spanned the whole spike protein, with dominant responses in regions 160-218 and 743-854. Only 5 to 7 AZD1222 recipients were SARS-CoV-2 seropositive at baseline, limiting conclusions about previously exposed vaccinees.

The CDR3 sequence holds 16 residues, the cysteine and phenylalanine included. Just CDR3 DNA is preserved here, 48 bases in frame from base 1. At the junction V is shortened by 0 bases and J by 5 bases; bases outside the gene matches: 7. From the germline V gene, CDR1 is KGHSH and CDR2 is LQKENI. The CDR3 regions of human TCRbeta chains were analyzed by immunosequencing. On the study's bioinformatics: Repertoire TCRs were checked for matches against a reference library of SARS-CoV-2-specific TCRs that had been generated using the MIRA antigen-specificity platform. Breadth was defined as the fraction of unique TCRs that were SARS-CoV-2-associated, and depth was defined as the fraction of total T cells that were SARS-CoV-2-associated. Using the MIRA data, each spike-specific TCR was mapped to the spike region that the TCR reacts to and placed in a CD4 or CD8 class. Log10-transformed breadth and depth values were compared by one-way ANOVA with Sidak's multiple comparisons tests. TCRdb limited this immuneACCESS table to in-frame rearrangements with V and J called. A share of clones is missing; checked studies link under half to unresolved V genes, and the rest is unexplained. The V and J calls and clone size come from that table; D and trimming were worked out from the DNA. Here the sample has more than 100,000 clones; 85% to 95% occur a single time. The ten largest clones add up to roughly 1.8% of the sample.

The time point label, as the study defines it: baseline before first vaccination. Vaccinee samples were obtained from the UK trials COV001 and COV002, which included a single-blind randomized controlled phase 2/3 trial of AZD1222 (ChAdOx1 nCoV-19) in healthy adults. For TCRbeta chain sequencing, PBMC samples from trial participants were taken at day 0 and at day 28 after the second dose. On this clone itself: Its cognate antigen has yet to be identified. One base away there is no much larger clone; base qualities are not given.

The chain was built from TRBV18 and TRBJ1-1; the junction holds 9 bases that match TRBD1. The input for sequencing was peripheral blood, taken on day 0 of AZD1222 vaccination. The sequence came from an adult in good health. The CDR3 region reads CASSPPGTGRGTEAFF. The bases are TGTGCCAGCTCACCACCCGGGACAGGGCGCGGAACTGAAGCTTTCTTT.